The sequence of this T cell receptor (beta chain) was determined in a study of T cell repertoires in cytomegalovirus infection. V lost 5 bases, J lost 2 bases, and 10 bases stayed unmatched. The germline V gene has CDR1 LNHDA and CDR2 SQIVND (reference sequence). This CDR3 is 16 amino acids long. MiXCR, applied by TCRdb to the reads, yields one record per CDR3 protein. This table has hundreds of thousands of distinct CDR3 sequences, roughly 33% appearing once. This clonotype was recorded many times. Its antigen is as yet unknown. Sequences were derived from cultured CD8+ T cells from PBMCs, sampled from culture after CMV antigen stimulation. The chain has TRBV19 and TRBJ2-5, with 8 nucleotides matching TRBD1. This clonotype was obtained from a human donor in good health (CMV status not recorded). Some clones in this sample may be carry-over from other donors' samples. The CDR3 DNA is TGTGCCAGTAGTTCCCGGGACAGGCGACTTCAAGAGACCCAGTACTTC. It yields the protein CASSSRDRRLQETQYF.